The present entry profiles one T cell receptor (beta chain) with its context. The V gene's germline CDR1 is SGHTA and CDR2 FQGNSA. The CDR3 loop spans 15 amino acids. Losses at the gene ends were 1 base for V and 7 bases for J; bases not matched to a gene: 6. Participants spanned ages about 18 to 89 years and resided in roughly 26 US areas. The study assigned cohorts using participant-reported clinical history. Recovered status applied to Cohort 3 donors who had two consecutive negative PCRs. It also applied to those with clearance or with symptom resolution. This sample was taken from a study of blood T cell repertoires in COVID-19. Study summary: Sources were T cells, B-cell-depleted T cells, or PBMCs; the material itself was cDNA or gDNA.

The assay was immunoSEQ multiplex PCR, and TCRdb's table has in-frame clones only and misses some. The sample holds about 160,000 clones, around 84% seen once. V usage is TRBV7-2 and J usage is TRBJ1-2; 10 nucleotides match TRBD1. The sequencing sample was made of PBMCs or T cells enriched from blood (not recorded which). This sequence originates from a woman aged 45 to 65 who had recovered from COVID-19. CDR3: CASSLVGQGERGYTF. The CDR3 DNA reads TGTGCCAGCAGCTTAGTAGGACAGGGGGAGCGTGGCTACACCTTC.